Here is one T cell receptor beta chain with its context. This CDR3 contains 13 residues. Germline loops: CDR1 SGHRS, CDR2 YFSETQ. V shed 4 bases, J shed 4 bases, and the junction held 3 bases outside the gene matches. Original methodology: Counts of nucleated cells, estimated from reference gene primer amplification, were obtained. Repertoires were generated with immunoSEQ multiplex PCR, while TCRdb's copy carries only in-frame clones and drops some. D and trimming come from the DNA, and the V and J calls and clone size come from that table. The data hold about 250,000 clones, with 65% to 90% observed a single time. This sample stems from a study of blood T cell repertoires in COVID-19. Turning to the study itself: The United States, Italy and Spain supplied acute and convalescent COVID-19 samples. The analysed material was cDNA or gDNA that came from T cells, B-cell-depleted T cells, or PBMCs.

Which cohort a participant joined came from the clinical history participants gave. The gene calls are TRBV5-1 and TRBJ2-5; 8 bases align to TRBD1. This TCR was recovered from a woman aged 45-65 years with acute COVID-19. The sequencing input was PBMCs or T cells enriched from blood (not recorded which). CDR3 in amino acids: CASSRGQVETQYF. DNA for the CDR3: TGCGCCAGCAGCCGGGGACAGGTAGAGACCCAGTACTTC.